A selection of T cell receptor beta chains follows, all from one sample in a study of cytomegalovirus exposure and HLA in healthy donors. The protocol was immunoSEQ multiplex PCR, while the TCRdb copy is restricted to in-frame clones and leaves out a portion. Counted here are about 110,000 clones, approximately 94% occurring once; the ten biggest clones make up under 0.75%. The sequenced sample consisted of PBMCs. These receptors originate from a woman aged 18-30 years in good health and CMV-seronegative. Each CDR3 is given with its conserved first and last residue. D genes are given only for firm matches. Only part of the rows carry a size: once, few, many, or a class if the clone is expanded.

>TRBV7-9|TRBD1|TRBJ1-4|NA
CASSAGQATNEKLFF
TGTGCCAGCAGCGCAGGACAGGCAACTAATGAAAAACTGTTTTTT
>TRBV2|NA|TRBJ1-2|NA
CASSEQGRYGYTF
TGTGCCAGCAGTGAACAGGGGCGCTATGGCTACACCTTC
>TRBV4-1|TRBD2|TRBJ2-2|NA
CASSQPWTSGGAKRSGELFF
TGCGCCAGCAGCCAACCTTGGACTAGCGGGGGGGCCAAAAGGTCCGGGGAGCTGTTTTTT
>TRBV23-1|NA|TRBJ1-1|NA
CASSPGGVDTEAFF
TGCGCCAGCAGTCCGGGGGGGGTTGACACTGAAGCTTTCTTT
>TRBV5-1|NA|TRBJ1-2|NA
CASSLFSLNGYTF
TGCGCCAGCAGCTTGTTTTCCCTAAATGGCTACACCTTC
>TRBV7-6|TRBD1|TRBJ2-7|few
CASRPGQAAYEQYF
TGTGCCAGCAGACCGGGACAGGCCGCCTACGAGCAGTACTTC
>TRBV29-1|TRBD1|TRBJ2-2|NA
CSIRGQGVSGELFF
TGCAGCATCCGAGGACAGGGGGTATCCGGGGAGCTGTTTTTT
>TRBV30|TRBD2|TRBJ2-3|NA
CAWSWGGESDTQYF
TGTGCCTGGAGTTGGGGGGGAGAATCAGATACGCAGTATTTT
>TRBV6-1|NA|TRBJ1-6|once
CASSEYSAGSSYNSPLHF
TGTGCCAGCAGTGAATATTCAGCGGGGAGCTCCTATAATTCACCCCTCCACTTT
>TRBV5-1|TRBD2|TRBJ2-3|few
CASSLAGEGTQYF
TGCGCCAGCAGCTTGGCCGGGGAGGGTACGCAGTATTTT
>TRBV2|TRBD1|TRBJ1-4|NA
CASSTPGTGGEKLFF
TGTGCCAGCAGCACCCCCGGGACAGGGGGTGAAAAACTGTTTTTT
>TRBV29-1|TRBD1|TRBJ2-3|NA
CSVEGLAGQGATDTQYF
TGCAGCGTGGAGGGTTTAGCGGGACAGGGGGCAACAGATACGCAGTATTTT
>TRBV9|TRBD2|TRBJ2-3|NA
CASSVTSGSTDTQYF
TGTGCCAGCAGCGTCACTAGCGGGAGCACAGATACGCAGTATTTT
>TRBV7-9|NA|TRBJ1-4|NA
CASSLGGGPNEKLFF
TGTGCCAGCAGCCTCGGGGGGGGGCCAAACGAAAAACTGTTTTTT
>TRBV25-1|NA|TRBJ1-1|NA
CASSEFVNTEAFF
TGTGCCAGCAGTGAATTCGTGAACACTGAAGCTTTCTTT
>TRBV2|NA|TRBJ2-1|NA
CASSFGVGNNEQFF
TGTGCCAGCAGTTTCGGGGTCGGAAACAATGAGCAGTTCTTC
>TRBV5-4|TRBD2|TRBJ2-5|NA
CASSLGLAVETQYF
TGTGCCAGCAGCTTGGGGCTAGCGGTGGAGACCCAGTACTTC
>TRBV7-7|NA|TRBJ2-5|NA
CASSRRGQKETQYF
TGTGCTAGCAGCCGCCGGGGACAAAAAGAGACCCAGTACTTC
>TRBV19|NA|TRBJ1-1|NA
CASSPTIDTEAFF
TGTGCCAGTAGTCCTACTATCGACACTGAAGCTTTCTTT
>TRBV6-4|NA|TRBJ2-3|NA
CASSVGGYTDTQYF
TGTGCCAGCAGTGTTGGCGGCTACACAGATACGCAGTATTTT
>TRBV5-4|NA|TRBJ1-4|NA
CASSLYRAEKLFF
TGTGCCAGCAGCTTATACAGGGCTGAAAAACTGTTTTTT
>TRBV29-1|NA|TRBJ2-1|NA
CSVTQGAGGCSEQFF
TGCAGCGTTACACAGGGGGCGGGGGGCTGCAGTGAGCAGTTCTTC
>TRBV7-2|TRBD2|TRBJ2-3|NA
CASSSSSGGGTDTQYF
TGTGCCAGCAGCTCCTCTAGCGGGGGGGGCACAGATACGCAGTATTTT